This T cell receptor beta chain is from a study of shared clonotypes between healthy human individuals. In this sample, this clone turned up a few times. Its cognate antigen is unknown. The ends lost 5 bases at V and 4 bases at J; junction bases unmatched: 6. The V gene's germline CDR1 is LNHDA and CDR2 SQIVND (reference sequence). CDR3 length equals 15 residues. Study-wide points: Depth of sequencing was expected to influence donor clonotype sharing.

For each subset, genomic DNA was distributed in equal portions over several immunoSEQ plates. Unsorted PBMC DNA was run through sequencing on ten immunoSEQ deep assay plates. This table comes from immunoSEQ multiplex PCR, and its TCRdb copy is limited to in-frame clones, with some not included. This sample carries some 470,000 clones, 70% to 80% of them seen once, and the ten largest clones take around 13%. Sequencing was carried out using PBMCs. The chain joins TRBV19 to TRBJ2-5; TRBD1 matches 11 bases. The clonotype originates from a middle-aged woman in good health. Some clones in this sample may be carry-over from other donors' samples. CDR3 protein: CASSSTGTGGETQYF. CDR3 DNA: TGTGCCAGTAGTTCCACCGGGACAGGGGGAGAGACCCAGTACTTC.